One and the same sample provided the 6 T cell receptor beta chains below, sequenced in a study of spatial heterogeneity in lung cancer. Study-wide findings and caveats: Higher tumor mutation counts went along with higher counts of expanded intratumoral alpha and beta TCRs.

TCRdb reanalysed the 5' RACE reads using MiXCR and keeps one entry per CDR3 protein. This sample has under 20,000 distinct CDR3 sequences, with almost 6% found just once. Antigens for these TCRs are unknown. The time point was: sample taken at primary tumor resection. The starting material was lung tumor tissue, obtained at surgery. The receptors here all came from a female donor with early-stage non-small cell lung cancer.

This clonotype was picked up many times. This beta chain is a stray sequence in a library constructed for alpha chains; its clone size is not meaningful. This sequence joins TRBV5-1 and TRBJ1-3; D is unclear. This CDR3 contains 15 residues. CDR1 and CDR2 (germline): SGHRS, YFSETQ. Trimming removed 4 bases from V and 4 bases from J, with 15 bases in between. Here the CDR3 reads CASSPSFGRGNTIYF. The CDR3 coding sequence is TGCGCCAGCAGCCCTTCTTTCGGGAGGGGAAACACCATATATTTT.

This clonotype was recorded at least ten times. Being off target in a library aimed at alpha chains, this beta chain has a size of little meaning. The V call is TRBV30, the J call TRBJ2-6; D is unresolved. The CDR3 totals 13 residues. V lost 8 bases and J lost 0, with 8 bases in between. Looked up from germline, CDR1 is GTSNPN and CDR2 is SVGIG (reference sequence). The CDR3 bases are TGTGCCGGATGGGTCTCTGGGGCCAACGTCCTGACTTTC. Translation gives CAGWVSGANVLTF.

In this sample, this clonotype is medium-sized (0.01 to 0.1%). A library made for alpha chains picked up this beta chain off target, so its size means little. CDR3 loop: CASSFQTPGANVLTF. In DNA form, the CDR3 reads TGCGCCAGCAGCTTTCAGACTCCTGGGGCCAACGTCCTGACTTTC. J is TRBJ2-6 and V is TRBV5-1; the D is unclear. The CDR3 totals 15 residues. Germline V gene sequence: CDR1 SGHRS, CDR2 YFSETQ. V dropped 2 bases and J dropped 2 bases, with 8 bases sitting between them.

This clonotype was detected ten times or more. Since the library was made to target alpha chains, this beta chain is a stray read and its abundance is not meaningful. As DNA, the CDR3 is TGTGCCAGCAGCTTAGAGGGACAGGGATTGTTAACGAGCTCCTACAATGAGCAGTTCTTC. Its protein is CASSLEGQGLLTSSYNEQFF. The V gene is TRBV11-2, the J gene TRBJ2-1; 9 positions match TRBD1. Germline CDR1 and CDR2: SGHAT and FQNNGV. Trimming cost V 0 bases and J 0 bases; bases outside gene matches: 12. The CDR3 runs to 20 residues.

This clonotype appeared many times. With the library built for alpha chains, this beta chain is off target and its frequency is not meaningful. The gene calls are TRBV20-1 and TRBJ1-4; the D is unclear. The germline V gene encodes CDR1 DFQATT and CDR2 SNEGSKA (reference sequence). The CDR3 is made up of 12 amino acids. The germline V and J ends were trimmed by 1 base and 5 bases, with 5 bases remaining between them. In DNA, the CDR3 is TGCAGTGCTAGAGGTCAGAATGAAAAACTGTTTTTT. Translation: CSARGQNEKLFF.

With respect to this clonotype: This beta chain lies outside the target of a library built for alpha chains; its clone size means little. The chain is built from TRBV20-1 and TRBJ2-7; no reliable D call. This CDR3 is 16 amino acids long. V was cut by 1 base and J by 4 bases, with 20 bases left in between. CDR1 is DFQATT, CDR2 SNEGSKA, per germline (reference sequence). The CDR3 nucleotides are TGCAGTGCTAGAGGTACGACGTCGGCGCTTCGATACGAGCAGTACTTC. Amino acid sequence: CSARGTTSALRYEQYF.